This TCR beta chain is from a study of metastatic and nonmetastatic thyroid tumors. Overall study: The study looked at repertoires side by side in blood and in tumor or nodule tissue from malignant and benign thyroid patients. General study results and limits: Malignant tumors reportedly showed significantly higher TCR beta diversity than benign nodules in both blood and tumor.

A note on this clone: Its target is not known.

Nobody among the patients had been given any treatment before thyroid surgery. The authors' processing: Across clinicopathological groups, CDR3 differences served as the basis for building a distant-metastasis classifier for papillary thyroid cancer. MiXCR re-clonotyped the PCR reads for TCRdb. TCRdb's processing, not the authors' own work, is the source of the V and J calls. There are some 41,000 clones in the sample; 13% occur only once, and more than 8% lies in the top ten. This receptor was obtained from a female donor with papillary thyroid cancer or a benign thyroid nodule (not recorded which). Some clones in this sample may be carry-over from other donors' samples. Sequenced: blood.

The CDR3 sequence: CASNDDSSYNSPLHF. For the CDR3, the DNA is TGTGCCAGCAACGACGACAGCTCCTATAATTCACCCCTCCACTTT. The genes are TRBV12-3 or TRBV12-4 and TRBJ1-6; D may be TRBD1 (5 bases). The CDR3 totals 15 residues. V was pared by 7 bases and J by 0 bases, with 10 bases between.